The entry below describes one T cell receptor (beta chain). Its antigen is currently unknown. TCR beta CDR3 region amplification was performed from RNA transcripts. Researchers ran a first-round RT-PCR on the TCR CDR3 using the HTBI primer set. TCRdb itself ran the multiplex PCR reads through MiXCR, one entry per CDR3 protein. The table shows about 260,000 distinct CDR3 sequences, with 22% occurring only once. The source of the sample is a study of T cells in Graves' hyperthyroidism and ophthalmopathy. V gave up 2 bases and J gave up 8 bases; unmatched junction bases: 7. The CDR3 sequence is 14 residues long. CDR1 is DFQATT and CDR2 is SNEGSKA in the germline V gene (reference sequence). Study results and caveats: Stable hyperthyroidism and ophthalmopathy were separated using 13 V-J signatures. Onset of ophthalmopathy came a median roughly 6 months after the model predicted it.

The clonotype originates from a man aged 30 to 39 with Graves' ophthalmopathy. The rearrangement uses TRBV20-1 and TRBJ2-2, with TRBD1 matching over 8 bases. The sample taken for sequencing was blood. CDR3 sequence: CSARPTTGAGELFF. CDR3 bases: TGCAGTGCTAGACCTACGACAGGGGCTGGGGAGCTGTTTTTT.